This T cell receptor (beta chain) was found in a study of OX40 agonist ivuxolimab in advanced cancers. Study information: Ivuxolimab is a fully human IgG2 antibody that activates OX40 (CD134).

The CDR3 runs to 15 residues. With 1 base clipped from V and 5 bases from J, the junction kept 7 bases outside the gene matches. In germline, CDR1 is SGHDN, CDR2 FVKESK. Enrollment shut out patients with autoimmune disease history or systemic immunosuppression. This table comes from immunoSEQ multiplex PCR, and its TCRdb copy is limited to in-frame clones, with some not included. The profile shows 60,000 to 85,000 clones, 83% of them singletons. Sample: CD4+ or CD8+ T cells sorted from blood, taken in a trial of the OX40 agonist ivuxolimab. The clonotype was recovered from an adult with an advanced solid tumor such as melanoma, head and neck, liver or kidney cancer. The J gene is TRBJ2-5, the V gene TRBV14; 7 bases fit TRBD1. The CDR3 region has the DNA TGTGCCAGCAGCCAAGGGAGGACAGGACCGGAGACCCAGTACTTC. Protein: CASSQGRTGPETQYF.